The 21 T cell receptor beta chains given below trace back to one sample, sequenced in a study of T cell repertoires in cytomegalovirus infection. Their recognized antigens are unknown. TCRdb itself ran the reads through MiXCR, one entry per CDR3 protein. The sample has approximately 910,000 distinct CDR3 sequences, approximately 33% seen once. The specimen comprised cultured CD8+ T cells from PBMCs, sampled from culture after CMV antigen stimulation. These receptors were taken from a human donor in good health (CMV status not recorded). Some clones in this sample may be carry-over from other donors' samples.

This sequence joins TRBV19 and TRBJ2-1, with D possibly called TRBD1 or TRBD2 (5 bases each). V was cut by 5 bases and J by 6 bases, with 11 bases left in between. CDR3 length: 13 amino acids. Per germline, CDR1 LNHDA and CDR2 SQIVND (reference sequence). DNA of the CDR3: TGTGCCAGTAGTGTCGGGGCTCTCAATGAGCAGTTCTTC. Protein sequence: CASSVGALNEQFF.

The V and J genes are TRBV28 and TRBJ1-4; D perhaps matches TRBD1 (6 bases). Trimming stripped 4 bases from V and 6 bases from J, with 15 bases between. CDR1 and CDR2 from the germline V gene are MDHEN and SYDVKM. The CDR3 totals 15 residues. CDR3 DNA: TGTGCCAGCAGTTCCTTGGGGGCGCCTGATGAAAAACTGTTTTTT. Amino acid sequence: CASSSLGAPDEKLFF.

This clonotype was observed a handful of times. The chain joins TRBV20-1 to TRBJ2-1; 9 nucleotides agree with TRBD2. Germline-derived CDR1 and CDR2 are DFQATT and SNEGSKA (reference sequence). The CDR3 covers 15 residues. Germline trimming cut 1 base from V and 4 bases from J; bases unmatched to any gene: 5. CDR3 nucleotide sequence: TGCAGTGCTAGAGTTTTAAGCGGGGGGTACAATGAGCAGTTCTTC. Translated: CSARVLSGGYNEQFF.

The gene calls are TRBV6-5 and TRBJ2-5; D gene unclear. V lost 6 bases and J lost 1, with 15 bases in between. Germline CDR1 reads MNHEY; CDR2 reads SVGAGI. This CDR3 has 15 amino acids. The CDR3 sequence is CASSHTRRLQETQYF. CDR3 nucleotides: TGTGCCAGCAGCCATACGAGACGGCTCCAAGAGACCCAGTACTTC.

The chain has TRBV2 and TRBJ1-1; a weak D match, TRBD1 (6 bases). Germline loops: CDR1 SNHLY, CDR2 FYNNEI. Trimming took 1 base from V and 3 from J, leaving 18 bases between them. The CDR3 covers 17 residues. CDR3 DNA sequence: TGTGCCAGCAGTGAAGGGACAGAGGACGTTTTGGACACTGAAGCTTTCTTT. Amino acids: CASSEGTEDVLDTEAFF.

This clonotype has just a few counts. The V and J genes are TRBV15 and TRBJ1-3; D uncertain. CDR1 is LNHNV, CDR2 YYDKDF, per germline (reference sequence). The CDR3 loop spans 15 amino acids. Trimming left V 6 bases short and J 0 bases short, with 12 bases between. CDR3 loop: CATSPRPSSGNTIYF. In DNA form, the CDR3 reads TGTGCCACCAGTCCCCGGCCTAGCTCTGGAAACACCATATATTTT. Variable domain in full (rest from reference TRBV15 and TRBJ1-3): DAMVIQNPRYQVTQFGKPVTLSCSQTLNHNVMYWYQQKSSQAPKLLFHYYDKDFNNEADTPDNFQSRRPNTSFCFLDIRSPGLGDTAMYLCATSPRPSSGNTIYFGEGSWLTVV.

This clonotype was seen only a few times. The V and J genes are TRBV10-2 and TRBJ1-2; D remains ambiguous. The CDR3 is 17 residues long. Germline loops: CDR1 WSHSY, CDR2 SAAADI. Trimming took off 3 bases at V and 4 bases at J, with 21 bases between the two ends. The CDR3 region is CASSEMIGEGGVYGYTF. The DNA of the CDR3 is TGCGCCAGCAGTGAAATGATTGGGGAGGGAGGCGTCTATGGCTACACCTTC.

This clonotype has more than one count but fewer than ten. V and J are TRBV6-6 and TRBJ1-4; D is perhaps TRBD1 (6 bases). The CDR3 length is 16 residues. The V end lost 5 bases, the J end lost 0 bases, and 13 bases lay between the germline ends. Germline V lookup: CDR1 MNHNY, CDR2 SVGAGI (reference sequence). The DNA of the CDR3 is TGTGCCAGCAGTAGATTGGACAGAACAACTAATGAAAAACTGTTTTTT. Its protein is CASSRLDRTTNEKLFF.

The CDR3 loop reads CASSLRVIYEQYF. Written as DNA, the CDR3 is TGTGCCAGCAGCTTAAGGGTTATCTACGAGCAGTACTTC. The rearrangement uses TRBV5-5 and TRBJ2-7; D not resolved. Trimming removed 2 bases at V and 3 bases at J, with 9 bases between. This CDR3 comprises 13 residues. The germline CDR1 and CDR2 sequences are SGHKS and YYEKEE (reference sequence).

This clonotype occurred a few times. The V and J genes are TRBV12-3 or TRBV12-4 and TRBJ2-3, with 7 positions matching TRBD2. The CDR3 consists of 14 residues. V shed 3 bases, J shed 4 bases, and the junction held 4 bases outside the gene matches. CDR3 coding DNA: TGTGCCAGCAGTTTCGTCGCGGGGGCAGATACGCAGTATTTT. Translation: CASSFVAGADTQYF.

The chain links TRBV7-9 to TRBJ1-6; 8 bases fit TRBD1. The CDR3 spans 16 residues. Germline V gives CDR1 SEHNR, CDR2 FQNEAQ (reference sequence). With V trimmed by 7 bases and J by 4 bases, 9 bases remained unmatched. This CDR3 reads CASTGQGKFYNSPLHF. The DNA of the CDR3 is TGTGCCAGCACCGGACAGGGAAAATTTTATAATTCACCCCTCCACTTT.

Concerning this clonotype: This may be a read error, as it is one base from a much larger clone. V and J are TRBV11-2 and TRBJ1-6, with a possible D match to TRBD1 (5 bases). The CDR3 sequence is 17 residues long. The germline V gene has CDR1 SGHAT and CDR2 FQNNGV. CDR3 amino acids: CASNLVAGQTYNSPLHF. DNA for the CDR3: TGTGCCAGCAACTTAGTGGCGGGGCAGACATATAATTCACCCCTCCACTTT.

The V gene is TRBV19, the J gene TRBJ1-2; D is ambiguous. Germline V CDR1 and CDR2: LNHDA, SQIVND (reference sequence). V dropped 0 bases and J dropped 4 bases, with 12 bases sitting between them. This CDR3 is 15 amino acids long. In DNA, the CDR3 is TGTGCCAGTAGTATAGATCTGACGGGTTTCTATGGCTACACCTTC. Translation gives CASSIDLTGFYGYTF. Using reference TRBV19 and TRBJ1-2 for the parts outside the CDR3, the full variable domain is DGGITQSPKYLFRKEGQNVTLSCEQNLNHDAMYWYRQDPGQGLRLIYYSQIVNDFQKGDIAEGYSVSREKKESFPLTVTSAQKNPTAFYLCASSIDLTGFYGYTFGSGTRLTVV.

V and J are TRBV6-6 and TRBJ1-1; D may be TRBD1 (5 bases). Germline V gene sequence: CDR1 MNHNY, CDR2 SVGAGI (reference sequence). Between the trimmed V and J ends, which lost 4 bases and 1 base, there was a span of 16 bases. The CDR3 is 16 amino acids. CDR3 sequence: CASSSLTGTQNTEAFF. As DNA, the CDR3 is TGTGCCAGCAGTTCACTTACCGGGACCCAGAACACTGAAGCTTTCTTT.

This clonotype was counted a few times. This chain connects TRBV5-1 to TRBJ2-5; TRBD2 aligns across 8 bases. V lost 4 bases and J lost 0; bases outside the gene matches: 5. This CDR3 is built from 15 residues. CDR1 is SGHRS, CDR2 YFSETQ, per germline. The CDR3 coding sequence is TGCGCCAGCAGCCTCGGGACTAGTAACCAAGAGACCCAGTACTTC. As protein: CASSLGTSNQETQYF.

The chain uses TRBV27 and TRBJ2-7; a weak D match, TRBD2 (5 bases). Trimming pared 0 bases from V and 3 bases from J, leaving 15 bases between. CDR3 length: 16 amino acids. CDR1 and CDR2 (germline): MNHEY, SMNVEV (reference sequence). The CDR3 here is CASSLSRGKVSYEQYF. The CDR3 DNA is TGTGCCAGCAGTTTATCGAGAGGGAAGGTTAGCTACGAGCAGTACTTC.

This clonotype came up a few times. The chain employs TRBV5-1 and TRBJ2-3; D tentatively reads TRBD1 or TRBD2 (5 bases each). Trimming pared 8 bases from V and 6 bases from J, leaving 22 bases between. The germline V gene encodes CDR1 SGHRS and CDR2 YFSETQ. The CDR3 spans 15 residues. CDR3: CASTRDDEFEDTQYF. DNA for the CDR3: TGCGCCAGTACTCGGGACGACGAATTTGAGGATACGCAGTATTTT. The variable domain in full, completed from reference TRBV5-1 and TRBJ2-3, reads KAGVTQTPRYLIKTRGQQVTLSCSPISGHRSVSWYQQTPGQGLQFLFEYFSETQRNKGNFPGRFSGRQFSNSRSEMNVSTLELGDSALYLCASTRDDEFEDTQYFGPGTRLTVL.

This clonotype was detected a few times. This chain uses TRBV27 with TRBJ1-5, with D possibly matching TRBD1 (6 bases). The CDR3 runs 15 residues. V lost 0 bases to trimming and J lost 5 bases, with 11 bases between them. CDR1 is MNHEY, CDR2 SMNVEV, per germline (reference sequence). This chain's CDR3 is CASSLSRQGHQPQHF. The CDR3 nucleotides read TGTGCCAGCAGTTTATCGCGCCAGGGGCATCAGCCCCAGCATTTT.

The genes are TRBV29-1 and TRBJ1-1; TRBD1 is a possible D gene (5 bases). The CDR3 contains 12 residues. V lost 3 bases, J lost 5 bases, and 10 bases lay in between. CDR1 and CDR2 from the germline V gene are SQVTM and ANQGSEA. The CDR3 DNA follows: TGCAGCGTTGATCCGGGGGAGACTGAAGCTTTCTTT. Translating gives CSVDPGETEAFF.

This clonotype showed up just once. A junction boundary mismatches the germline segment, possibly from a read error. The J gene is TRBJ2-3, the V gene TRBV7-4, with a weak D call TRBD1 (6 bases). There are 16 residues in the CDR3. Germline assignment: CDR1 SGHVT and CDR2 SQSDAQ. The CDR3 DNA reads TGTGTCAGCCACGTGCCTAATTTGTGGGGGCCAGATACGCAGTATTTT. Translated, it gives CVSHVPNLWGPDTQYF.

V is TRBV12-3 or TRBV12-4 and J is TRBJ1-3, with D hard to call. CDR3 length: 14 residues. Trimming shortened V by 3 bases and J by 0 bases, and 6 bases separated the two germline ends. CDR3 nucleotide sequence: TGTGCCAGCAGTTTTACCCTCTCTGGAAACACCATATATTTT. Protein: CASSFTLSGNTIYF.